This T cell receptor (beta chain) came from a study of cytomegalovirus exposure and HLA in healthy donors. Germline lookup yields CDR1 MNHNY and CDR2 SVGAGI (reference sequence). This CDR3 spans 13 amino acids. V lost 2 bases, J lost 10 bases, and 14 bases lay in between. The assay was immunoSEQ multiplex PCR, and TCRdb's table has in-frame clones only and misses some. The top ten hold 2% to 3% of the sample, which has 260,000 or so clones, approximately 87% seen once. The sample taken for sequencing was PBMCs. J is TRBJ1-1 and V is TRBV6-6, with D possibly TRBD1 on 5 matching bases. The clonotype comes from a man aged 18 to 35 in good health and CMV-seronegative. CDR3 protein: CASSYEGVDSAFF. Written as DNA, the CDR3 is TGTGCCAGCAGTTACGAAGGGGTCGACTCAGCTTTCTTT.